This T cell receptor (beta chain) came from a study of tumor and adjacent non-tumor tissue in lung cancer. No cell sorting was done before RNA was extracted from the tissue. The table lists this clonotype with a few counts. Given a much more abundant clone one base away, this may be a read error. Germline V gives CDR1 ENHRY, CDR2 SYGVKD. CDR3 length equals 13 residues. Three rounds of nested PCR, following a modified ARM-PCR protocol, produced the TCRbeta library. TCRdb analysed the multiplex PCR reads with MiXCR anew, one entry per CDR3 protein. The table includes 84,000 or so distinct CDR3 sequences, roughly 62% detected once.

This chain uses TRBV10-3 with TRBJ1-6; D remains unclear. The sequence was obtained from a man in his 70s with non-small cell lung cancer. Sequencing was performed on lung tumor tissue. The CDR3 nucleotides read TGTGCCATCAGTGAGTCCTGGGATTCACCCCTCCAGTTT. This encodes CAISESWDSPLQF.